The present entry profiles one T cell receptor beta chain with its context. Per the germline V gene, CDR1 is MNHEY and CDR2 is SVGAGI. CDR3 length: 13 amino acids. Trimming took 6 bases from V and 3 from J; bases not matched to a gene: 2. The sample belongs to a study of control samples from healthy donors and cancer patients. Some clones are missing from TCRdb's copy, which holds only in-frame ones; the method was immunoSEQ multiplex PCR. The sample holds 50,000 or so clones, about 80% seen once. The sequenced sample consisted of blood. The genes are TRBV6-5 and TRBJ2-4; 7 positions match TRBD1. The TCR comes from an older man in good health. The DNA for the CDR3 is TGTGCCAGCAGCCGGGACAGCAAAAACATTCAGTACTTC. Encoded protein: CASSRDSKNIQYF.